These 22 T cell receptor beta chains were all obtained from the same sample, sequenced in a study of blood T cell repertoires in COVID-19. Clones were read by immunoSEQ multiplex PCR, and TCRdb kept only the in-frame ones, dropping some. Of 90,000 to 100,000 clones in the sample, around 85% were seen once. The sequenced material came from peripheral blood. These receptors were obtained from a woman aged 60-75 years with acute or convalescent COVID-19.

This clone was recorded only once. V and J are TRBV11-3 and TRBJ1-2; 8 bases match TRBD1. The CDR3 loop spans 14 amino acids. After removal of 5 bases from V and 0 bases from J, the junction contained 2 bases not matched to a gene. Germline CDR1 reads SGHNT; CDR2 reads YENEEA. DNA for the CDR3: TGTGCCAGCAGCCCGGGACAGGCTAACTATGGCTACACCTTC. It specifies CASSPGQANYGYTF. Together with reference TRBV11-3 and TRBJ1-2, the CDR3 gives the full variable domain: EAGVVQSPRYKIIEKKQPVAFWCNPISGHNTLYWYLQNLGQGPELLIRYENEEAVDDSQLPKDRFSAERLKGVDSTLKIQPAELGDSAVYLCASSPGQANYGYTFGSGTRLTVV.

The chain links TRBV2 to TRBJ1-5, with 9 bases fitting TRBD1. Looked up from germline, CDR1 is SNHLY and CDR2 is FYNNEI. Trimming removed 10 bases from V and 4 bases from J; junction bases left unmatched: 2. The CDR3 is made up of 12 amino acids. In DNA, the CDR3 is TGTGCCATGGGACAGGGTAATCAGCCCCAGCATTTT. Translation: CAMGQGNQPQHF. Drawing the rest from reference TRBV2 and TRBJ1-5, the complete variable domain is EPEVTQTPSHQVTQMGQEVILRCVPISNHLYFYWYRQILGQKVEFLVSFYNNEISEKSEIFDDQFSVERPDGSNFTLKIRSTKLEDSAMYFCAMGQGNQPQHFGDGTRLSIL.

The chain has TRBV19 and TRBJ2-1, with 7 bases fitting TRBD2. V was clipped by 3 bases and J by 8 bases; unmatched bases: 10. CDR1 LNHDA and CDR2 SQIVND come from the germline V gene (reference sequence). The CDR3 loop spans 15 amino acids. The CDR3 spells CASSIGGAGEDEQFF. CDR3 in DNA: TGTGCCAGTAGTATCGGCGGGGCGGGGGAGGATGAGCAGTTCTTC.

The CDR3 reads CASSREGGPYGYTF. In nucleotides, the CDR3 is TGCGCCAGCAGCCGGGAGGGGGGCCCCTATGGCTACACCTTC. The chain recombines TRBV5-1 with TRBJ1-2, with a possible D match to TRBD1 (6 bases). This CDR3 contains 14 residues. V gave up 4 bases and J gave up 4 bases, with 14 bases separating them. The germline gives CDR1 SGHRS, CDR2 YFSETQ.

The chain joins TRBV19 to TRBJ1-4; 8 bases line up with TRBD1. The trim removed 4 bases at V and 7 bases at J, leaving 8 bases unmatched. This CDR3 has 15 residues. The germline V gene has CDR1 LNHDA and CDR2 SQIVND (reference sequence). CDR3 loop: CASSTRTGFGEKLFF. Written as DNA, the CDR3 is TGTGCCAGTAGTACCCGGACAGGGTTTGGTGAAAAACTGTTTTTT.

The chain joins TRBV6-4 to TRBJ2-3, with TRBD1 identical over 9 bases. The germline V gene encodes CDR1 MRHNA and CDR2 SNTAGT. This CDR3 spans 14 amino acids. J lost 6 bases, V lost 4 bases, and 5 bases had no gene match. CDR3 sequence reads: CASSVDRGRDTQYF. Here the CDR3 DNA reads TGTGCCAGCAGTGTGGACAGGGGACGGGATACGCAGTATTTT.

The rearrangement links TRBV18 to TRBJ2-7, with 8 bases that match TRBD2. The CDR3 is 14 amino acids. V was pared by 5 bases and J by 4 bases, with 7 bases of the junction left unmatched. CDR1 and CDR2 from the germline V gene are KGHSH and LQKENI. The CDR3 nucleotides are TGTGCCAGCTCAGCCCGGGGGGGTCTGTACGAGCAGTACTTC. Protein: CASSARGGLYEQYF.

The chain carries TRBV5-4 and TRBJ2-3; 7 positions agree with TRBD2. V was pared by 4 bases and J by 0 bases, with 5 bases of the junction left unmatched. Germline V CDR1 and CDR2: SGHNT, YYREEE (reference sequence). The CDR3 loop spans 15 amino acids. CDR3 nucleotide sequence: TGTGCCAGCAGCAACGGACTAGGTAGCACAGATACGCAGTATTTT. Amino acid sequence: CASSNGLGSTDTQYF.

This CDR3 is CASSYPGDQETQYF. CDR3 nucleotides: TGTGCCAGCAGTTACCCGGGGGACCAAGAGACCCAGTACTTC. This chain links TRBV6-6 with TRBJ2-5; possibly TRBD2 for D (6 bases). This CDR3 is 14 amino acids long. Per the germline V gene, CDR1 is MNHNY and CDR2 is SVGAGI (reference sequence). V was trimmed by 2 bases and J by 0 bases, leaving 7 bases between them.

CDR3 nucleotides: TGTGCCAGCACAGGCAGGGGGGAGCTGTTTTTT. Translated: CASTGRGELFF. The J gene is TRBJ2-2, the V gene TRBV12-3 or TRBV12-4, with D unclear. Trimming left V 7 bases short and J 8 bases short, with 8 bases between. This CDR3 contains 11 residues.

Written as DNA, the CDR3 is TGTGCCAGCAGCTTAGCGCTCCAGGGACACAACCAAGAGACCCAGTACTTC. It encodes CASSLALQGHNQETQYF. This rearrangement joins TRBV7-8 to TRBJ2-5; D may be TRBD1 (6 bases). Trimming cost V 0 bases and J 0 bases, with 14 bases left between them. Germline V CDR1 and CDR2: SGHVS, FQNEAQ. This CDR3 contains 17 residues.

The chain is built from TRBV7-6 and TRBJ2-7; TRBD1 aligns across 10 bases. J lost 7 bases, V lost 3 bases, and 6 bases had no gene match. The CDR3 covers 14 residues. Germline loops: CDR1 SGHVS, CDR2 FNYEAQ. In DNA form, the CDR3 reads TGTGCCAGCAGCTTGCGACAGGGGGCGCCTGAGCAGTACTTC. Encoded protein: CASSLRQGAPEQYF. Together with reference TRBV7-6 and TRBJ2-7, the CDR3 gives the full variable domain: GAGVSQSPRYKVTKRGQDVALRCDPISGHVSLYWYRQALGQGPEFLTYFNYEAQQDKSGLPNDRFSAERPEGSISTLTIQRTEQRDSAMYRCASSLRQGAPEQYFGPGTRLTVT.

The CDR3 protein is CASARGGYTEAFF. DNA of the CDR3: TGTGCCAGCGCGAGGGGGGGGTACACTGAAGCTTTCTTT. This sequence joins TRBV28 and TRBJ1-1, with D possibly TRBD1 on 6 matching bases. V was shortened by 8 bases and J by 3 bases, with 13 bases between the two germline ends. The germline CDR1 and CDR2 sequences are MDHEN and SYDVKM. There are 13 residues in the CDR3.

CDR3 residues: CASRRTGITNYGYTF. The DNA for the CDR3 is TGTGCCAGCAGACGTACAGGGATTACTAACTATGGCTACACCTTC. This rearrangement joins TRBV7-9 to TRBJ1-2, with a tentative D call TRBD1 (6 bases). Germline V gene sequence: CDR1 SEHNR, CDR2 FQNEAQ (reference sequence). The length of the CDR3 is 15 residues. V shed 6 bases and J shed 0 bases, with 14 bases lying between them.

This clone occurred a few times. This sequence joins TRBV5-1 and TRBJ1-5, with 7 bases identical to TRBD1. The CDR3 runs to 15 residues. CDR1 SGHRS and CDR2 YFSETQ come from the germline V gene. Trimming removed 0 bases from V and 4 bases from J; junction bases left unmatched: 4. CDR3 residues: CASSLAGTDNQPQHF. The DNA of the CDR3 is TGCGCCAGCAGCTTGGCCGGGACAGATAATCAGCCCCAGCATTTT.

This rearrangement joins TRBV13 to TRBJ1-2; D not certain. Trimming took 0 bases from V and 7 from J, leaving 3 bases between them. The CDR3 is 11 amino acids. Per the germline V gene, CDR1 is PRHDT and CDR2 is FYEKMQ (reference sequence). The CDR3 DNA reads as TGTGCCAGCAGCTTAGGCGGTGGCTACACCTTC. This codes for CASSLGGGYTF. Full variable domain (missing parts from reference TRBV13 and TRBJ1-2): AAGVIQSPRHLIKEKRETATLKCYPIPRHDTVYWYQQGPGQDPQFLISFYEKMQSDKGSIPDRFSAQQFSDYHSELNMSSLELGDSALYFCASSLGGGYTFGSGTRLTVV.

The chain links TRBV5-6 to TRBJ1-4; 7 positions match TRBD1. V lost 4 bases to trimming and J lost 3 bases; unmatched junction nucleotides: 9. The CDR3 totals 16 residues. The germline gives CDR1 SGHDT, CDR2 YYEEEE. The CDR3 spells CASSLKGAGSNEKLFF. Here the CDR3 DNA reads TGTGCCAGCAGCCTAAAGGGGGCGGGATCTAATGAAAAACTGTTTTTT.

The chain couples TRBV7-9 to TRBJ2-7, with D perhaps TRBD1 (5 bases). The CDR3 spans 14 residues. V gave up 1 base and J gave up 2 bases, with 9 bases separating them. The germline CDR1 and CDR2 sequences are SEHNR and FQNEAQ (reference sequence). The CDR3 spells CASSLGQSPYEQYF. The CDR3 coding sequence is TGTGCCAGCAGCTTAGGACAGTCCCCCTACGAGCAGTACTTC.

This sequence joins TRBV5-1 and TRBJ2-2; D gene unclear. V was pared by 4 bases and J by 0 bases, with 10 bases between. Germline V CDR1 and CDR2: SGHRS, YFSETQ. The CDR3 has 15 residues. CDR3 sequence: CASSGQASNTGELFF. The CDR3, as DNA: TGCGCCAGCAGCGGGCAGGCCTCGAACACCGGGGAGCTGTTTTTT.

This chain connects TRBV7-9 to TRBJ2-1; TRBD2 aligns across 12 bases. Germline CDR1 is SEHNR and CDR2 is FQNEAQ (reference sequence). The CDR3 totals 16 residues. J lost 3 bases, V lost 6 bases, and 6 bases had no gene match. As DNA, the CDR3 is TGTGCCAGCAGTCGTAGGACTAGCGGGGTCTACAATGAGCAGTTCTTC. Translated: CASSRRTSGVYNEQFF.

This clone was recorded only once. In DNA, the CDR3 is TGCAGTGCTAGTAGAGTCAGCGGGGGGGACACAGATACGCAGTATTTT. Protein product: CSASRVSGGDTDTQYF. The rearrangement links TRBV20-1 to TRBJ2-3, with TRBD2 matching 10 bases. The CDR3 has 16 residues. Losses at the gene ends were 3 bases for V and 2 bases for J; bases not matched to a gene: 8. CDR1 and CDR2 (germline): DFQATT, SNEGSKA (reference sequence).

The table lists this clone with a count of one. This chain uses TRBV7-2 with TRBJ1-2; 11 nucleotides match TRBD1. Germline values: CDR1 SGHTA, CDR2 FQGNSA. The V segment lost 5 bases and the J segment 6 bases; nucleotides outside the gene matches: 11. CDR3 length: 16 amino acids. The CDR3 here is CASSASGTGGVDGYTF. The CDR3, as DNA: TGTGCCAGCAGCGCTTCCGGGACAGGGGGAGTGGATGGCTACACCTTC.